Sequencing of this T cell receptor beta chain was carried out in a study of neurological immune-mediated disorders. The V segment lost 3 bases and the J segment 0 bases; nucleotides outside the gene matches: 8. Germline-derived CDR1 and CDR2 are KGHDR and SFDVKD. This CDR3 is 18 amino acids long. This clonotype was seen at least ten times. Each CDR3 protein is one row after TCRdb ran MiXCR on the 5' RACE reads. The table lists tens of thousands of distinct CDR3 sequences, roughly 14% of them singletons. Sequenced material: PBMCs. The chain couples TRBV24-1 to TRBJ2-1, with 9 positions matching TRBD2. This TCR came from a woman aged 50 to 60 in good health. CDR3 in amino acids: CATSDPASGVSSYNEQFF. CDR3 in DNA: TGTGCCACCAGTGATCCGGCTAGCGGGGTCTCCTCCTACAATGAGCAGTTCTTC.